Shown below are 10 T cell receptor beta chains from a single sample sequenced in a study of blood T cell repertoires in COVID-19. Clones were read by immunoSEQ multiplex PCR, and TCRdb kept only the in-frame ones, dropping some. The top ten hold approximately 26% of the sample, which has about 50,000 clones, 81% seen once. Sequenced material: peripheral blood. The receptors here all came from a woman over 75 with COVID-19, enrolled during active disease.

This chain links TRBV27 with TRBJ1-4, with 7 bases fitting TRBD1. Per the germline V gene, CDR1 is MNHEY and CDR2 is SMNVEV (reference sequence). This CDR3 is built from 16 residues. Trimming cost V 8 bases and J 0 bases; bases outside gene matches: 9. The CDR3 coding sequence is TGTGCCAGCGCCGGCTCAACAGGGGCAACTAATGAAAAACTGTTTTTT. It translates to CASAGSTGATNEKLFF.

This clone was observed a few times. The rearrangement joins TRBV5-1 to TRBJ2-7, with a weak D call TRBD1 (7 bases). V dropped 4 bases and J dropped 6 bases, with 20 bases sitting between them. This CDR3 is 15 amino acids long. Germline-derived CDR1 and CDR2 are SGHRS and YFSETQ. In nucleotides, the CDR3 is TGCGCCAGCAGCCCGAATCGACAGGGAGCGGGCGAGCAGTACTTC. The encoded protein is CASSPNRQGAGEQYF.

V gene TRBV7-9 combines with J gene TRBJ1-6; possibly TRBD1 for D (6 bases). Between the trimmed V and J ends, which lost 1 base and 3 bases, there was a span of 7 bases. This CDR3 spans 15 amino acids. Per the germline V gene, CDR1 is SEHNR and CDR2 is FQNEAQ (reference sequence). The CDR3 coding sequence is TGTGCCAGCAGCTTAGGAGGGGGCTATAATTCACCCCTCCACTTT. Its protein is CASSLGGGYNSPLHF. Drawing the rest from reference TRBV7-9 and TRBJ1-6, the complete variable domain is DTGVSQNPRHKITKRGQNVTFRCDPISEHNRLYWYRQTLGQGPEFLTYFQNEAQLEKSRLLSDRFSAERPKGSFSTLEIQRTEQGDSAMYLCASSLGGGYNSPLHFGNGTRLTVT.

The chain combines TRBV6-6 with TRBJ2-2; D perhaps matches TRBD1 (6 bases). V shed 5 bases and J shed 2 bases, with 12 bases lying between them. CDR3 length: 15 amino acids. The germline V gene encodes CDR1 MNHNY and CDR2 SVGAGI (reference sequence). CDR3 coding DNA: TGTGCCAGCAGTCCGGGACAAATTAACACCGGGGAGCTGTTTTTT. It translates to CASSPGQINTGELFF.

The V and J genes are TRBV11-2 and TRBJ2-3; a possible D gene is TRBD2 (6 bases). The CDR3 has 16 amino acids. Per germline, CDR1 SGHAT and CDR2 FQNNGV. Trimming left V 6 bases short and J 2 bases short, with 18 bases between. CDR3 sequence: CASSPHGGLLTDTQYF. CDR3 coding DNA: TGTGCCAGCAGTCCTCACGGGGGATTACTCACAGATACGCAGTATTTT.

V is TRBV6-5 and J is TRBJ2-7, with TRBD2 as a possible D gene (6 bases). The germline CDR1 and CDR2 sequences are MNHEY and SVGAGI. V was cut by 6 bases and J by 0 bases, with 9 bases left in between. The CDR3 is made up of 13 amino acids. The CDR3 nucleotides are TGTGCCAGCAGCGGGGGTCCCTCCTACGAGCAGTACTTC. Encoded protein: CASSGGPSYEQYF.

This chain joins TRBV28 and TRBJ2-2, with 8 bases identical to TRBD2. The germline V gene encodes CDR1 MDHEN and CDR2 SYDVKM. There are 15 residues in the CDR3. V lost 2 bases and J lost 6; bases outside the gene matches: 5. The CDR3 DNA reads TGTGCCAGCAGTTTAAGCGGGAGTGGCGCCGGGGAGCTGTTTTTT. Translating it yields CASSLSGSGAGELFF. The whole variable domain, remainder taken from reference TRBV28 and TRBJ2-2, is DVKVTQSSRYLVKRTGEKVFLECVQDMDHENMFWYRQDPGLGLRLIYFSYDVKMKEKGDIPEGYSVSREKKERFSLILESASTNQTSMYLCASSLSGSGAGELFFGEGSRLTVL.

This chain joins TRBV5-1 and TRBJ2-7; the D gene is possibly TRBD2 (7 bases). CDR3 size: 14 residues. Per germline, CDR1 SGHRS and CDR2 YFSETQ. Trimming removed 4 bases at V and 4 bases at J, with 15 bases between. In nucleotides, the CDR3 is TGCGCCAGCAGCCCCCCGGGGGGCTTATACGAGCAGTACTTC. Residues: CASSPPGGLYEQYF.

This chain uses TRBV7-3 with TRBJ1-4; D not certain. The CDR3 has 15 amino acids. With 5 bases removed from V and 8 bases from J, the gap between germline ends came to 18 bases. The germline V gene has CDR1 SGHTA and CDR2 FQGTGA. The CDR3: CASSPSRSNGEKLFF. CDR3 nucleotides: TGTGCCAGCAGCCCCTCCCGATCAAATGGCGAAAAACTGTTTTTT.

This sequence joins TRBV7-9 and TRBJ2-1; D unclear. The CDR3 runs 16 residues. CDR1 is SEHNR and CDR2 is FQNEAQ in the germline V gene (reference sequence). Deletions cut 5 bases from V and 0 bases from J, with 14 bases between. CDR3 sequence (DNA): TGTGCCAGCAGCGCCACGACTGCGCCCTCCTACAATGAGCAGTTCTTC. This gives the protein CASSATTAPSYNEQFF.